These T cell receptor beta chains were read from a single sample in a study of blood T cell repertoires in COVID-19. Clones were read by immunoSEQ multiplex PCR, and TCRdb kept only the in-frame ones, dropping some. This sample has about 150,000 clones; around 84% occur once, and the top ten carry 8.3%. The sequenced sample consisted of peripheral blood. Receptors originate from an older woman with COVID-19, enrolled during active disease. CDR3s include the opening cysteine and the closing phenylalanine or tryptophan. D genes are given only for firm matches. Clone size is shown for a subset of rows, as once, few, many or a class of expanded clone.

v_call,clone_size,d_call,j_call,cdr3_aa,cdr3_nt
TRBV29-1,.,TRBD2,TRBJ2-2,CSVALAGNTGELFF,TGCAGCGTTGCTCTAGCGGGGAACACCGGGGAGCTGTTTTTT
TRBV7-6,.,TRBD2,TRBJ2-3,CASSNRGTSGTADTQYF,TGTGCCAGCAGCAACCGTGGGACTAGCGGGACCGCAGATACGCAGTATTTT
TRBV20-1,.,.,TRBJ1-2,CSAPIHGYTF,TGCAGTGCTCCAATCCATGGCTACACCTTC
TRBV3-1/TRBV3-2,.,TRBD1,TRBJ1-1,CASSHPLTGDTEAFF,TGTGCCAGCAGCCACCCCTTGACAGGGGACACTGAAGCTTTCTTT
TRBV4-1,.,TRBD1,TRBJ1-1,CASSQEGGQRGTEAFF,TGCGCCAGCAGCCAAGAGGGGGGACAGCGGGGGACTGAAGCTTTCTTT
TRBV5-1,once,.,TRBJ2-7,CASSRDQGYEQYF,TGCGCCAGCAGCCGTGATCAGGGCTACGAGCAGTACTTC
TRBV11-3,.,.,TRBJ2-2,CASSLLSGSGELFF,TGTGCCAGCAGCCTCCTCTCAGGGTCCGGGGAGCTGTTTTTT
TRBV19,once,TRBD2,TRBJ2-1,CASSKLLGLAGGMGDEQFF,TGTGCCAGTAGTAAATTGTTAGGGCTAGCGGGAGGGATGGGCGATGAGCAGTTCTTC
TRBV7-9,once,.,TRBJ1-1,CASSLTLMTGGTEAFF,TGTGCCAGCAGCTTAACCCTTATGACAGGTGGGACTGAAGCTTTCTTT
TRBV6-4,.,.,TRBJ1-5,CASSASPNQPQHF,TGTGCCAGCAGTGCTAGTCCCAATCAGCCCCAGCATTTT
TRBV19,once,.,TRBJ2-5,CASSTTSRETQYF,TGTGCCAGTAGCACAACTTCCAGGGAGACCCAGTACTTC
TRBV9,.,TRBD2,TRBJ2-1,CASSVAREGDEQFF,TGTGCCAGCAGCGTAGCCCGGGAGGGCGATGAGCAGTTCTTC
TRBV2,.,.,TRBJ1-2,CASRRDTLGYGYTF,TGTGCCAGCCGCCGGGACACTTTGGGATATGGCTACACCTTC
TRBV10-3,.,.,TRBJ2-7,CAIRGASGEQYF,TGTGCCATCCGTGGGGCCTCTGGCGAGCAGTACTTC
TRBV19,.,.,TRBJ2-5,CASRGTREIQETQYF,TGTGCCAGTAGAGGTACACGGGAGATCCAAGAGACCCAGTACTTC
TRBV19,.,TRBD1,TRBJ1-5,CASSEGQGYQPQHF,TGTGCCAGCTCGGAGGGACAGGGATATCAGCCCCAGCATTTT
TRBV11-1,few,.,TRBJ1-1,CASSLSGNTEAFF,TGTGCCAGCAGCTTATCGGGGAACACTGAAGCTTTCTTT
TRBV25-1,.,TRBD2,TRBJ2-5,CALTGGRETQYF,TGTGCCCTCACCGGCGGGAGGGAGACCCAGTACTTC
TRBV9,.,.,TRBJ2-3,CASSVAASTDTQYF,TGTGCCAGCAGCGTGGCGGCTAGCACAGATACGCAGTATTTT
TRBV7-9,.,.,TRBJ1-6,CASSWEGGGGSPLHF,TGTGCCAGCAGCTGGGAGGGGGGTGGTGGTTCACCCCTCCACTTT
TRBV2,.,TRBD2,TRBJ2-1,CASRPLGLAGVGQFF,TGTGCCAGCAGGCCGCTGGGACTAGCGGGAGTCGGACAGTTCTTC
TRBV4-2,.,.,TRBJ2-1,CASSLPVGVGGNEQFF,TGTGCCAGCAGCTTGCCAGTAGGAGTAGGGGGCAATGAGCAGTTCTTC
TRBV6-2/TRBV6-3,.,TRBD1,TRBJ1-2,CASSSSGGYGYTF,TGTGCCAGCAGTTCGTCAGGGGGCTATGGCTACACCTTC
TRBV5-8,.,TRBD1,TRBJ2-2,CASSPRQGRVTGELFF,TGTGCCAGCAGCCCGCGACAGGGGCGAGTTACCGGGGAGCTGTTTTTT
TRBV7-3,.,.,TRBJ2-5,CASSPTTPGLLYF,TGTGCCAGCAGCCCAACTACACCGGGACTCTTGTACTTC
TRBV5-1,.,TRBD2,TRBJ2-1,CASSGFGLAVYNEQFF,TGCGCCAGCAGCGGTTTTGGGCTAGCGGTCTACAATGAGCAGTTCTTC
TRBV6-1,.,.,TRBJ1-2,CASSEANTRYGGTF,TGTGCCAGCAGTGAAGCGAATACAAGATATGGCGGCACCTTC
TRBV5-1,.,.,TRBJ1-4,CASSKRQATNEKLFF,TGCGCCAGCAGCAAGCGACAGGCGACTAATGAAAAACTGTTTTTT
TRBV7-2,once,.,TRBJ2-7,CASSLIQVGEQYF,TGTGCCAGCAGCTTAATACAGGTGGGCGAGCAGTACTTC
TRBV6-6,.,TRBD1,TRBJ1-1,CASSTGGTEAFF,TGTGCCAGCAGCACAGGGGGTACTGAAGCTTTCTTT
TRBV14,.,.,TRBJ1-1,CASSRQVLNTEAFF,TGTGCCAGCAGCAGACAGGTCCTGAACACTGAAGCTTTCTTT
TRBV19,.,.,TRBJ1-2,CASNPTAQGTSINYGYTF,TGTGCCAGTAACCCGACGGCACAGGGCACTTCCATTAACTATGGCTACACCTTC
TRBV15,.,TRBD1,TRBJ2-3,CATSRDRDSLPSTDTQYF,TGTGCCACCAGCAGAGATAGGGACAGTTTACCTAGCACAGATACGCAGTATTTT
TRBV24-1,.,TRBD1,TRBJ1-1,CATSGPQGMVPTEAFF,TGTGCCACCAGTGGACCACAGGGGATGGTGCCCACTGAAGCTTTCTTT
TRBV3-1/TRBV3-2,.,.,TRBJ1-1,CASSLSGTMNTEAFF,TGTGCCAGCAGCCTCTCCGGGACAATGAACACTGAAGCTTTCTTT
TRBV5-4,once,TRBD2,TRBJ2-7,CASSLAGSSYEQYF,TGTGCCAGCAGCTTAGCGGGGAGCTCCTACGAGCAGTACTTC
TRBV5-1,.,.,TRBJ1-5,CASSPGGSVMPQHF,TGCGCCAGCAGCCCGGGGGGGTCTGTGATGCCCCAGCATTTT
TRBV20-1,.,.,TRBJ1-5,CSASGGVNQPQHF,TGCAGTGCTAGTGGGGGAGTCAATCAGCCCCAGCATTTT
TRBV27,.,.,TRBJ1-6,CASSSRGGFSPLHF,TGTGCCAGCAGCTCCCGGGGGGGGTTTTCACCCCTCCACTTT
TRBV7-7,.,TRBD2,TRBJ2-1,CASSLGLAGGQQFF,TGTGCCAGCAGCTTAGGGTTAGCGGGGGGCCAGCAGTTCTTC
TRBV19,.,TRBD1,TRBJ1-2,CASSGRQGSRGYTF,TGTGCCAGTAGTGGAAGACAGGGATCGCGTGGCTACACCTTC
TRBV2,once,.,TRBJ2-1,CASSDYREALYNEQFF,TGTGCCAGCAGTGATTACAGGGAAGCCTTATACAATGAGCAGTTCTTC
TRBV27,few,TRBD2,TRBJ2-1,CASSSSLAGAHNEQFF,TGTGCCAGCAGTTCCAGTCTAGCGGGAGCGCACAATGAGCAGTTCTTC